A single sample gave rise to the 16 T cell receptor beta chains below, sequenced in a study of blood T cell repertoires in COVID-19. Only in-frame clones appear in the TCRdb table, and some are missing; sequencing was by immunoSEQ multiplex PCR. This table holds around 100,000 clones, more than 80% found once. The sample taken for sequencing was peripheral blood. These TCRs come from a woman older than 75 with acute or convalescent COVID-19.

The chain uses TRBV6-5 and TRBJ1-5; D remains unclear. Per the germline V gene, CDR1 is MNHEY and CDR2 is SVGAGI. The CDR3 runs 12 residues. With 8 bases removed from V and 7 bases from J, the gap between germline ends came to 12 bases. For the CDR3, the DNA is TGTGCCAGCCATTCCCCGGGACAGCCCCAGCATTTT. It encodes CASHSPGQPQHF.

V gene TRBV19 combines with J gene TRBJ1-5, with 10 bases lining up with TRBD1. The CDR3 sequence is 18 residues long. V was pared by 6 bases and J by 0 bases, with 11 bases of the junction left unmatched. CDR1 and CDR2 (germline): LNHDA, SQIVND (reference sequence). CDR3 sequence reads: CASSRDRGFLYSNQPQHF. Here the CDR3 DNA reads TGTGCCAGTAGCCGGGACAGGGGATTTTTATATAGCAATCAGCCCCAGCATTTT.

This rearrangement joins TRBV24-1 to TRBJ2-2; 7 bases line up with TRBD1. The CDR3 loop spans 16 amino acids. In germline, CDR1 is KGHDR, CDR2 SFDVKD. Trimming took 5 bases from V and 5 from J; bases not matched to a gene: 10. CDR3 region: CATSAGRGSYTGELFF. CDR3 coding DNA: TGTGCCACCAGTGCCGGCAGGGGGTCGTATACCGGGGAGCTGTTTTTT.

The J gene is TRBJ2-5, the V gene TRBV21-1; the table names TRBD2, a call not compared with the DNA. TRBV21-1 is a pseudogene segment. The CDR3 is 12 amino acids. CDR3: CASRIGRGTQYF. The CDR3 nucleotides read TGTGCCAGCAGGATAGGCCGCGGGACCCAGTACTTC.

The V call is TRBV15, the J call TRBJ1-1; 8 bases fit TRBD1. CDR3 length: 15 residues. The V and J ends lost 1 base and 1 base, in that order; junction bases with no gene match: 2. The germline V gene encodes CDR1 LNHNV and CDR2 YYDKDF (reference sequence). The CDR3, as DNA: TGTGCCACCAGCAGAGTCGGGACAGGGAACACTGAAGCTTTCTTT. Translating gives CATSRVGTGNTEAFF.

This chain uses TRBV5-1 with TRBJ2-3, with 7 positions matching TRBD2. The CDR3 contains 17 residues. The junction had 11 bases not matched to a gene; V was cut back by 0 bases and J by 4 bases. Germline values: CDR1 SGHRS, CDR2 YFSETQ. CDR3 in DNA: TGCGCCAGCAGCTTGGCCATGACAGCGGGGTATGCAGATACGCAGTATTTT. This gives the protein CASSLAMTAGYADTQYF.

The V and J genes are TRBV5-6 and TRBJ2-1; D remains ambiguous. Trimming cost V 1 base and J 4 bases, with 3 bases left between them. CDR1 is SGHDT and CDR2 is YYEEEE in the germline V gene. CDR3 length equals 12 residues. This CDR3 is CASSLSYNEQFF. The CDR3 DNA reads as TGTGCCAGCAGCTTGTCATACAATGAGCAGTTCTTC.

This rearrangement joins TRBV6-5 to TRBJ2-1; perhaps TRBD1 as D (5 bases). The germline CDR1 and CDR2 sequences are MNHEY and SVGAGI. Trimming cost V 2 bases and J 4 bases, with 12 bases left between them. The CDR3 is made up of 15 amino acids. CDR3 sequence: CASSYRRTLYNEQFF. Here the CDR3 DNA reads TGTGCCAGCAGTTACCGACGGACATTATACAATGAGCAGTTCTTC.

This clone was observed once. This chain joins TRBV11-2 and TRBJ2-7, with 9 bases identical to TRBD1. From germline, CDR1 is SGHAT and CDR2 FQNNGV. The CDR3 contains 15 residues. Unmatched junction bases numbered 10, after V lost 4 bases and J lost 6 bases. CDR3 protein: CASSSLLGQGGEQYF. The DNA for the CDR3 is TGTGCCAGCAGCTCCCTCCTGGGACAGGGTGGCGAGCAGTACTTC.

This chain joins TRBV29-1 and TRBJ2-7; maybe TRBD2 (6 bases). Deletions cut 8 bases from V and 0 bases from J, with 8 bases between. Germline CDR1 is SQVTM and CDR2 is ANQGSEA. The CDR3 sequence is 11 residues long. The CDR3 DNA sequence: TGCAGCTACGGGAGCTCCTACGAGCAGTACTTC. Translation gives CSYGSSYEQYF.

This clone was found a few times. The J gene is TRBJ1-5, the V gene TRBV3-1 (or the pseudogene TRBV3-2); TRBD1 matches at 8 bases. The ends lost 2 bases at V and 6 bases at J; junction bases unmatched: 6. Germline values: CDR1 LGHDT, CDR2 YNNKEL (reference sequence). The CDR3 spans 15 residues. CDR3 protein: CASSQLSQGGQPQHF. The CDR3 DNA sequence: TGTGCCAGCAGCCAACTTTCACAGGGGGGTCAGCCCCAGCATTTT.

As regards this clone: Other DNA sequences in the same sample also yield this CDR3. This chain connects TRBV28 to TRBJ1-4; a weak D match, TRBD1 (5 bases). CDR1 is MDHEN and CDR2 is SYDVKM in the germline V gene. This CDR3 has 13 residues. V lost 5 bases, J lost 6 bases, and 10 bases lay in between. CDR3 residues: CASSAGGDEKLFF. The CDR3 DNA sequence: TGTGCCAGCAGTGCGGGAGGGGATGAAAAACTGTTTTTT.

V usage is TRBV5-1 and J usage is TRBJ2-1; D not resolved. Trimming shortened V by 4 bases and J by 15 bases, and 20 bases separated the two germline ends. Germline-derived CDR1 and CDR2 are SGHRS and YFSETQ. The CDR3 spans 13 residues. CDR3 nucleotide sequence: TGCGCCAGCAGCAACGAACTTAGTAAGCGTCGGTTCTTC. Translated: CASSNELSKRRFF.

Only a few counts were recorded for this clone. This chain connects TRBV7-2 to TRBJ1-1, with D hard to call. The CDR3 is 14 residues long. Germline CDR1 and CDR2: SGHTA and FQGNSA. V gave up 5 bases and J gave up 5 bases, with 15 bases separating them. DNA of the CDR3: TGTGCCAGCAGCCCCTCGGGAGGGCGAACTGAAGCTTTCTTT. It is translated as CASSPSGGRTEAFF.

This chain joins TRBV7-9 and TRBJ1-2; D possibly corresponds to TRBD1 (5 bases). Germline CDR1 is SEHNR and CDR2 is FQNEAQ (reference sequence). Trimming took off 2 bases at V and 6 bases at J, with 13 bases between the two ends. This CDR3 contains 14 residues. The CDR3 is CASSLISTGDGYTF. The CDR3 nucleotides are TGTGCCAGCAGCTTAATTAGCACAGGCGATGGCTACACCTTC.

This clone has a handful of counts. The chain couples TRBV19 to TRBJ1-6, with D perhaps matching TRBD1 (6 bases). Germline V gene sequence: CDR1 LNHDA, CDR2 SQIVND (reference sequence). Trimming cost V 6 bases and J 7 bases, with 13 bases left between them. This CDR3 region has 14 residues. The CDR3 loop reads CASRKTGPNSPLHF. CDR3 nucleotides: TGTGCCAGTAGGAAAACAGGGCCAAATTCACCCCTCCACTTT.